These 7 T cell receptor beta chains share one sample of origin, sequenced in a study of T-cell memory formation after mild COVID-19. TCRdb passed the 5' RACE reads through MiXCR, listing each CDR3 protein once. The sample lists around 300,000 distinct CDR3 sequences, roughly an eighth occurring once. The sequenced sample was PBMCs or a T cell subset sorted from them (not recorded which). The receptors shown here come from a man between 18 and 29 years old who had mild COVID-19 (a few samples of this study predate the infection). Cell type and time point are not known.

This clonotype was picked up a small number of times. The chain employs TRBV6-6 and TRBJ1-3, with a tentative D call TRBD1 (6 bases). CDR1 is MNHNY and CDR2 is SVGAGI in the germline V gene (reference sequence). The CDR3 is 17 residues long. Trimming removed 2 bases from V and 4 bases from J, with 18 bases in between. The CDR3 loop reads CASSYGGPQVGGNTIYF. DNA for the CDR3: TGTGCCAGCAGTTACGGGGGGCCCCAGGTGGGCGGAAACACCATATATTTT.

The chain is built from TRBV12-3 or TRBV12-4 and TRBJ1-4, with a tentative D call TRBD1 (5 bases). Trimming removed 7 bases at V and 8 bases at J, with 17 bases between. The CDR3 is 14 amino acids. Here the CDR3 DNA reads TGTGCCAGCACCCGGGGAGATGGGGGGGAAAAACTGTTTTTT. It is translated as CASTRGDGGEKLFF.

This clonotype has just a few counts. V and J are TRBV14 and TRBJ2-4, with D perhaps being TRBD1 or TRBD2 (5 bases each). Germline V gene data show CDR1 as SGHDN and CDR2 as FVKESK. This CDR3 is built from 13 residues. V was cut by 3 bases and J by 5 bases, with 8 bases left in between. CDR3 sequence (DNA): TGTGCCAGCAGCCAGCTGGGGGAAAACATTCAGTACTTC. It specifies CASSQLGENIQYF.

CDR3 amino acids: CASSQEDRNTDTQYF. CDR3 bases: TGCGCCAGCAGCCAAGAAGATAGAAACACAGATACGCAGTATTTT. The V call is TRBV4-1, the J call TRBJ2-3; no clear D. The CDR3 has 15 residues. Germline V gene lookup returns CDR1 MGHRA and CDR2 YSYEKL. Deletions cut 0 bases from V and 2 bases from J, with 9 bases between.

The V call is TRBV7-9, the J call TRBJ1-1, with D hard to call. This CDR3 has 15 amino acids. Germline CDR1 SEHNR, CDR2 FQNEAQ (reference sequence). Trimming shortened V by 1 base and J by 4 bases, and 13 bases separated the two germline ends. The CDR3 reads CASSLVGFEGTEAFF. CDR3 coding DNA: TGTGCCAGCAGCTTAGTAGGTTTCGAGGGCACTGAAGCTTTCTTT.

This clonotype turned up a few times. V usage is TRBV5-1 and J usage is TRBJ1-2; D perhaps matches TRBD1 (5 bases). The V end lost 3 bases, the J end lost 8 bases, and 14 bases lay between the germline ends. The CDR3 loop spans 13 amino acids. Germline CDR1 and CDR2: SGHRS and YFSETQ. Here the CDR3 DNA reads TGCGCCAGCAGCTCGTCCTTCGGGGCGGGCTACACCTTC. Protein: CASSSSFGAGYTF. Based on the CDR3 plus reference TRBV5-1 and TRBJ1-2, the full variable domain is KAGVTQTPRYLIKTRGQQVTLSCSPISGHRSVSWYQQTPGQGLQFLFEYFSETQRNKGNFPGRFSGRQFSNSRSEMNVSTLELGDSALYLCASSSSFGAGYTFGSGTRLTVV.

The rearrangement uses TRBV29-1 and TRBJ2-5; D is ambiguous. Germline V lookup: CDR1 SQVTM, CDR2 ANQGSEA. The CDR3 length is 14 residues. V was clipped by 7 bases and J by 5 bases, with 20 bases between them. CDR3 protein: CSGPLTIDCETQYF. CDR3 DNA: TGCAGCGGTCCCCTTACCATCGATTGCGAGACCCAGTACTTC. The full variable domain, completed using reference TRBV29-1 and TRBJ2-5, is SAVISQKPSRDICQRGTSLTIQCQVDSQVTMMFWYRQQPGQSLTLIATANQGSEATYESGFVIDKFPISRPNLTFSTLTVSNMSPEDSSIYLCSGPLTIDCETQYFGPGTRLLVL.